Reported below is one T cell receptor (beta chain). Its antigen remains unidentified. This sample is part of a study of cytomegalovirus exposure and HLA in healthy donors. Study outcomes and limitations: TCR beta V- and J-gene trimming was later associated with a missense DCLRE1C variant. In a later analysis, several top co-occurrence clusters appeared linked to parvovirus B19, influenza, CMV and Epstein-Barr virus.

The PCR had 60 Vbeta and 13 Jbeta primers. The method was immunoSEQ multiplex PCR; TCRdb's version includes in-frame clones alone and lacks a portion of them. Of over 250,000 clones listed, about nine tenths were seen once; the top ten hold around 3.7%. The J segment lost 6 bases and the V segment lost 3 bases, leaving 3 bases of the junction unmatched. This CDR3 spans 13 amino acids. CDR1 is SEHNR, CDR2 FQNEAQ, per germline (reference sequence). The J gene is TRBJ1-2, the V gene TRBV7-9; 8 bases are a match to TRBD1. This clonotype originated in a man aged 40-49 years in good health and CMV-seropositive. Sequencing input: PBMCs. DNA of the CDR3: TGTGCCAGCAGCTTCGCAGGGGGCGATGGCTACACCTTC. Protein sequence: CASSFAGGDGYTF.